This T cell receptor (beta chain) was profiled in a study of technical replicates of blood from several donors. TCRdb's table, derived via immunoSEQ multiplex PCR, lists solely in-frame clones and lacks some. This sample carries about 80,000 clones, approximately 97% of them seen once, and the ten largest clones take approximately 0.18%. The CDR3 is 14 amino acids. V was pared by 5 bases and J by 2 bases, with 13 bases between. The germline gives CDR1 SGHVS, CDR2 FQNEAQ. The sequenced sample consisted of T cells isolated from PBMCs. J is TRBJ2-7 and V is TRBV7-8, with a tentative D call TRBD1 (6 bases). This receptor was taken from a human donor in good health. The DNA for the CDR3 is TGTGCCAGCAGCAACCGGGACACCGCCTACGAGCAGTACTTC. This codes for CASSNRDTAYEQYF. The full variable domain, rest sourced from reference TRBV7-8 and TRBJ2-7, is GAGVSQSPRYKVAKRGQDVALRCDPISGHVSLFWYQQALGQGPEFLTYFQNEAQLDKSGLPSDRFFAERPEGSVSTLKIQRTQQEDSAVYLCASSNRDTAYEQYFGPGTRLTVT.